This T cell receptor beta chain was found in a study of Tregs in tolerant kidney transplant recipients. Study context: The nonmyeloablative bone marrow transplants came from related graft donors, with transient mixed chimerism. Points from the study as a whole: This study did not directly address biological reproducibility.

Concerning this clone itself: The antigen is not known.

Repertoires were generated with immunoSEQ multiplex PCR, while TCRdb's copy carries only in-frame clones and drops some. The sample holds fewer than 100,000 clones, approximately 93% seen once. This TCR was recovered from a human donor who received a combined kidney and bone marrow transplant. The starting material was CD4+ T cells from blood, obtained before the transplant.

The CDR3 loop is CSVGEPTTNEKLFF. The CDR3 DNA follows: TGCAGCGTCGGGGAGCCAACAACTAATGAAAAACTGTTTTTT. The gene calls are TRBV29-1 and TRBJ1-4; no reliable D call. The CDR3 has 14 residues. CDR1 is SQVTM and CDR2 is ANQGSEA in the germline V gene. The germline V and J ends were trimmed by 6 bases and 0 bases, with 11 bases remaining between them.